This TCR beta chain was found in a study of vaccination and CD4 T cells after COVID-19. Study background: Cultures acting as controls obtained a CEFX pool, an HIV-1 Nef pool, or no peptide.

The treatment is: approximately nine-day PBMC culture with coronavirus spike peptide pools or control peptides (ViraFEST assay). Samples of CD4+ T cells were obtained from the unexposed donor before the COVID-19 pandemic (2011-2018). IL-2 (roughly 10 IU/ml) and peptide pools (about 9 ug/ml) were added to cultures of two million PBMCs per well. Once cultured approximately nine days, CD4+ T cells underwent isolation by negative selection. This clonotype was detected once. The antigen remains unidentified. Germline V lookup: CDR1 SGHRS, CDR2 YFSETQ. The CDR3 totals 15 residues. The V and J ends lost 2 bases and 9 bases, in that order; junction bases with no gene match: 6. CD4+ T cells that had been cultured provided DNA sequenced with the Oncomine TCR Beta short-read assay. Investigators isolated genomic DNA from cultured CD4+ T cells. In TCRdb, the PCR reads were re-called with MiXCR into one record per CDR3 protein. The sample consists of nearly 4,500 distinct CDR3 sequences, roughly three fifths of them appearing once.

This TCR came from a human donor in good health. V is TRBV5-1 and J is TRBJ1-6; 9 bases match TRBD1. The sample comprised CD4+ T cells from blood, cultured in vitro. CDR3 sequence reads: CASSFGQGKSSPLHF. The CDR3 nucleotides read TGCGCCAGCAGCTTTGGACAGGGGAAGAGTTCACCCCTCCACTTT.